The 22 T cell receptor beta chains presented below share a single source sample, sequenced in a study of glioma-infiltrating T cells. Amplification of TCR alpha and beta CDR3 regions from RNA used iRepertoire nested multiplex PCR. TCRdb re-called the multiplex PCR reads through MiXCR, storing one row per CDR3 protein. Among some 150,000 distinct CDR3 sequences listed, 39% were seen once. Sample: glioma tissue, nonneoplastic brain tissue, or PBMCs (not recorded which). These receptors were collected from a human donor with low-grade glioma or glioblastoma, undergoing nonglioma brain surgery, or in good health (not recorded which).

The J gene is TRBJ2-7, the V gene TRBV20-1; D is perhaps TRBD2 (5 bases). Germline assignment: CDR1 DFQATT and CDR2 SNEGSKA (reference sequence). V shed 5 bases and J shed 6 bases, with 17 bases lying between them. This CDR3 spans 13 amino acids. CDR3 in DNA: TGCAGTGCTGGGTTAACTCCCGAGGGCGAGCAGTACTTC. It translates to CSAGLTPEGEQYF.

This rearrangement joins TRBV20-1 to TRBJ2-5; D might be TRBD1 (5 bases). The CDR3 has 14 residues. V lost 6 bases to trimming and J lost 2 bases, with 16 bases between them. Germline V gives CDR1 DFQATT, CDR2 SNEGSKA (reference sequence). The DNA for the CDR3 is TGCAGTGCCCCATCCGGGCAGGGTCAAGAGACCCAGTACTTC. Its translation: CSAPSGQGQETQYF.

The sample holds a few counts of this clonotype. The chain employs TRBV20-1 and TRBJ1-2; D might be TRBD1 (5 bases). V was cut by 5 bases and J by 5 bases, with 12 bases left in between. The CDR3 length is 12 residues. Germline CDR1 DFQATT, CDR2 SNEGSKA (reference sequence). CDR3 DNA sequence: TGCAGTGCTGACTCAGGGCCTTATGGCTACACCTTC. Translated, it gives CSADSGPYGYTF.

This clonotype was observed a few times. CDR3 region: CSATGRGKDTQYF. In nucleotides, the CDR3 is TGCAGTGCTACGGGCAGGGGGAAAGATACGCAGTATTTT. The rearrangement links TRBV20-1 to TRBJ2-3; 7 bases align to TRBD1. The CDR3 sequence is 13 residues long. J gave up 5 bases and V 4 bases, and 6 bases lay outside the gene matches. CDR1 is DFQATT and CDR2 is SNEGSKA in the germline V gene (reference sequence).

About this clonotype: A much larger clone sits a single nucleotide away, making a read error possible. CDR3 region: CATSRDPGSSPEAFF. The CDR3 region has the DNA TGTGCCACCAGCAGAGATCCGGGAAGTTCGCCTGAAGCTTTCTTT. The chain carries TRBV15 and TRBJ1-1, with unresolved D. Per the germline V gene, CDR1 is LNHNV and CDR2 is YYDKDF (reference sequence). The CDR3 is 15 amino acids. The V end was cut by 0 bases, the J end by 6 bases, with 14 bases between.

The rearrangement joins TRBV29-1 to TRBJ2-3; perhaps TRBD1 as D (5 bases). Germline V gene sequence: CDR1 SQVTM, CDR2 ANQGSEA. The V and J ends lost 4 bases and 5 bases respectively, with 10 bases between them. The CDR3 length is 12 residues. The chain's CDR3 is CSVGKDKDTQYF. CDR3 bases: TGCAGCGTTGGTAAGGACAAAGATACGCAGTATTTT.

This clonotype has just one count. The chain is built from TRBV18 and TRBJ2-1; no clear D. Germline assignment: CDR1 KGHSH and CDR2 LQKENI. Trimming took 6 bases from V and 5 from J, leaving 11 bases between them. This CDR3 comprises 13 residues. The CDR3 sequence is CASSPTLNNEQFF. The CDR3 DNA sequence: TGTGCCAGCTCTCCGACTTTGAACAATGAGCAGTTCTTC.

This clonotype was seen a handful of times. The chain recombines TRBV3-1 with TRBJ2-1; TRBD2 agrees at 12 bases. Trimming cost V 6 bases and J 8 bases; bases outside gene matches: 2. Germline lookup yields CDR1 LGHDT and CDR2 YNNKEL (reference sequence). CDR3 size: 13 residues. The CDR3 region is CASSPSGRDEQFF. The CDR3 DNA is TGTGCCAGCAGTCCTAGCGGGAGGGATGAGCAGTTCTTC.

The chain combines TRBV3-1 with TRBJ2-7; D may be TRBD2 (5 bases). The CDR3 is made up of 13 amino acids. The germline V gene has CDR1 LGHDT and CDR2 YNNKEL (reference sequence). Trimming cost V 4 bases and J 3 bases, with 10 bases left between them. For the CDR3, the DNA is TGTGCCAGCAGCCGTCAGCGGCACTACGAGCAGTACTTC. Its translation: CASSRQRHYEQYF.

This clonotype has only a few counts. V and J are TRBV20-1 and TRBJ2-3; no reliable D call. Trimming cost V 4 bases and J 2 bases, with 10 bases left between them. The CDR3 is made up of 13 amino acids. The V gene's germline CDR1 is DFQATT and CDR2 SNEGSKA (reference sequence). As DNA, the CDR3 is TGCAGTGCTAATCATGGCTTCACAGATACGCAGTATTTT. Protein: CSANHGFTDTQYF.

The chain recombines TRBV7-8 with TRBJ1-1; possibly TRBD1 for D (5 bases). The CDR3 covers 15 residues. V lost 5 bases and J 3 bases, leaving 16 bases between the germline ends. Germline V gene data show CDR1 as SGHVS and CDR2 as FQNEAQ. The DNA for the CDR3 is TGTGCCAGCAGCGATTCCCAGGGCGGGGACACTGAAGCTTTCTTT. Translating it yields CASSDSQGGDTEAFF. Combining the CDR3 with reference TRBV7-8 and TRBJ1-1 gives the whole variable domain GAGVSQSPRYKVAKRGQDVALRCDPISGHVSLFWYQQALGQGPEFLTYFQNEAQLDKSGLPSDRFFAERPEGSVSTLKIQRTQQEDSAVYLCASSDSQGGDTEAFFGQGTRLTVV.

This chain joins TRBV11-2 and TRBJ1-5, with D uncertain. The CDR3 spans 13 residues. CDR1 is SGHAT and CDR2 is FQNNGV in the germline V gene. Trimming pared 6 bases from V and 4 bases from J, leaving 10 bases between. CDR3 protein: CASSTDGNQPQHF. DNA of the CDR3: TGTGCCAGCAGTACGGACGGTAATCAGCCCCAGCATTTT.

The V call is TRBV15, the J call TRBJ1-1; D not resolved. Germline CDR1 reads LNHNV; CDR2 reads YYDKDF (reference sequence). V lost 4 bases to trimming and J lost 5 bases, with 8 bases between them. The CDR3 is 12 residues long. CDR3 loop: CATSKGLTEAFF. The CDR3 nucleotides read TGTGCCACCAGCAAGGGTTTGACTGAAGCTTTCTTT.

This clonotype was seen a handful of times. The chain uses TRBV20-1 and TRBJ2-7; 12 nucleotides align to TRBD2. The V gene end was trimmed by 6 bases and the J gene end by 3 bases; junction bases not matched to a gene: 6. This CDR3 has 14 amino acids. Germline V CDR1 and CDR2: DFQATT, SNEGSKA (reference sequence). The CDR3: CSAMTSGGRYEQYF. CDR3 nucleotide sequence: TGCAGTGCCATGACTAGCGGGGGACGCTACGAGCAGTACTTC.

The J gene is TRBJ1-5, the V gene TRBV20-1; the D gene is possibly TRBD1 (5 bases). The CDR3 spans 13 residues. Trimming cost V 2 bases and J 3 bases, with 8 bases left between them. Germline loops: CDR1 DFQATT, CDR2 SNEGSKA (reference sequence). CDR3 DNA: TGCAGTGCTAGATCGACAGTCAATCAGCCCCAGCATTTT. Its protein product is CSARSTVNQPQHF.

This chain connects TRBV6-1 to TRBJ2-3; D not resolved. The CDR3 loop spans 14 amino acids. Trimming removed 4 bases from V and 0 bases from J, with 8 bases in between. Germline V CDR1 and CDR2: MNHNS, SASEGT. CDR3 nucleotides: TGTGCCAGCAGTGTGAGCCAAAGCACAGATACGCAGTATTTT. Its protein product is CASSVSQSTDTQYF.

In its sample, this clonotype was seen a few times. This chain links TRBV28 with TRBJ1-5; D is possibly TRBD1 (6 bases). The V gene's germline CDR1 is MDHEN and CDR2 SYDVKM. The CDR3 is made up of 13 amino acids. V shed 8 bases and J shed 4 bases, with 12 bases lying between them. CDR3 coding DNA: TGTGCCAGCGCTAGACAGGCAAATCAGCCCCAGCATTTT. Amino acids: CASARQANQPQHF.

As concerns this clonotype: Since no conserved phenylalanine or tryptophan closes the CDR3, a read error is the likely cause. The chain carries TRBV28 and TRBJ2-1, with D unclear. The CDR3 runs to 15 residues. V was trimmed by 6 bases and J by 7 bases, leaving 19 bases between them. Germline CDR1 is MDHEN and CDR2 is SYDVKM. CDR3 DNA: TGTGCCAGCAGCTTAACCAGCTTTGGGTTGAATGAGCAGTTCCTC. It codes for CASSLTSFGLNEQFL.

The rearrangement joins TRBV14 to TRBJ2-2, with 8 bases lining up with TRBD1. Unmatched junction bases numbered 8, after V lost 4 bases and J lost 7 bases. In germline, CDR1 is SGHDN, CDR2 FVKESK. The CDR3 is made up of 15 amino acids. In nucleotides, the CDR3 is TGTGCCAGCAGCCGGACAGGGTTAGCGAACGGGGAGCTGTTTTTT. Its protein product is CASSRTGLANGELFF.

V gene TRBV5-4 combines with J gene TRBJ2-3; TRBD1 is a possible D gene (5 bases). This CDR3 is built from 14 residues. Trimming removed 5 bases at V and 5 bases at J, with 15 bases between. Looked up from germline, CDR1 is SGHNT and CDR2 is YYREEE (reference sequence). CDR3 sequence (DNA): TGTGCCAGCAGATATTGGGGCGGTGAAGATACGCAGTATTTT. Its protein product is CASRYWGGEDTQYF.

This rearrangement joins TRBV20-1 to TRBJ1-6; no clear D. Trimming left V 2 bases short and J 14 bases short, with 25 bases between. This CDR3 has 16 amino acids. Per germline, CDR1 DFQATT and CDR2 SNEGSKA (reference sequence). As DNA, the CDR3 is TGCAGTGCTAGATCGGGAGAAGGGAAAATGGGTTCGTCCCTCCACTTT. Translation gives CSARSGEGKMGSSLHF.

The chain joins TRBV20-1 to TRBJ1-2; D unresolved. This CDR3 has 13 residues. Deletions cut 1 base from V and 4 bases from J, with 10 bases between. The germline CDR1 and CDR2 sequences are DFQATT and SNEGSKA (reference sequence). The CDR3 protein is CSARGTSGYGYTF. The CDR3 coding sequence is TGCAGTGCTAGAGGCACATCTGGCTATGGCTACACCTTC.